What follows is one TCR beta chain and its context. The antigen is undetermined. This specimen comes from a study of OX40 agonist ivuxolimab in advanced cancers. Study context: Under the entry rules, prior anti-PD-1, anti-PD-L1 or anti-CTLA-4 therapy was allowed, and about 40% had some. Study findings and constraints: Among the nonresponders, some also had low normalized T-cell clonal expansion.

Method: immunoSEQ multiplex PCR; TCRdb's copy keeps in-frame clones and lacks some. This sample has around 140,000 clones, with 90% to 95% found just once. This CDR3 spans 13 amino acids. Trimming cost V 2 bases and J 7 bases, with 9 bases left between them. Per the germline V gene, CDR1 is SGHRS and CDR2 is YFSETQ. This clonotype originated in an adult with an advanced solid tumor such as melanoma, head and neck, liver or kidney cancer. The sequencing used CD4+ or CD8+ T cells sorted from blood, collected in a trial of the OX40 agonist ivuxolimab. The rearrangement links TRBV5-1 to TRBJ2-2; possibly TRBD2 for D (5 bases). The CDR3 loop reads CASSFGRDGELFF. Written as DNA, the CDR3 is TGCGCCAGCAGCTTTGGGAGAGACGGGGAGCTGTTTTTT.